This entry is about one T cell receptor beta chain. As yet, its antigen is unknown. The CDR3 contains 11 residues. Germline V CDR1 and CDR2: SNHLY, FYNNEI. Trimming pared 3 bases from V and 4 bases from J, leaving 3 bases between. These data originate in a study of T cell clones after liver transplantation. The wider study: TCRbeta sequencing after a pre-transplant mixed lymphocyte reaction identified graft-donor-reactive clones, later tracked in post-transplant blood.

Sequencing used immunoSEQ multiplex PCR; TCRdb keeps in-frame clones, though not all of them. In the table there are 65,000 to 80,000 clones, over 65% of which are singletons. The study, taken as a whole, reports: Compared with third party-reactive sequences, donor-reactive ones declined more, independent of withdrawal success.

The chain employs TRBV2 and TRBJ2-5; D gene unclear. The origin of this receptor is a human patient who received a liver transplant. The graft donor may have contributed some T cells. The sample in question was CD4+ T cells from blood, obtained at the 22-month timepoint. Here the CDR3 reads CASSERETQYF. Here the CDR3 DNA reads TGTGCCAGCAGTGAGAGAGAGACCCAGTACTTC.